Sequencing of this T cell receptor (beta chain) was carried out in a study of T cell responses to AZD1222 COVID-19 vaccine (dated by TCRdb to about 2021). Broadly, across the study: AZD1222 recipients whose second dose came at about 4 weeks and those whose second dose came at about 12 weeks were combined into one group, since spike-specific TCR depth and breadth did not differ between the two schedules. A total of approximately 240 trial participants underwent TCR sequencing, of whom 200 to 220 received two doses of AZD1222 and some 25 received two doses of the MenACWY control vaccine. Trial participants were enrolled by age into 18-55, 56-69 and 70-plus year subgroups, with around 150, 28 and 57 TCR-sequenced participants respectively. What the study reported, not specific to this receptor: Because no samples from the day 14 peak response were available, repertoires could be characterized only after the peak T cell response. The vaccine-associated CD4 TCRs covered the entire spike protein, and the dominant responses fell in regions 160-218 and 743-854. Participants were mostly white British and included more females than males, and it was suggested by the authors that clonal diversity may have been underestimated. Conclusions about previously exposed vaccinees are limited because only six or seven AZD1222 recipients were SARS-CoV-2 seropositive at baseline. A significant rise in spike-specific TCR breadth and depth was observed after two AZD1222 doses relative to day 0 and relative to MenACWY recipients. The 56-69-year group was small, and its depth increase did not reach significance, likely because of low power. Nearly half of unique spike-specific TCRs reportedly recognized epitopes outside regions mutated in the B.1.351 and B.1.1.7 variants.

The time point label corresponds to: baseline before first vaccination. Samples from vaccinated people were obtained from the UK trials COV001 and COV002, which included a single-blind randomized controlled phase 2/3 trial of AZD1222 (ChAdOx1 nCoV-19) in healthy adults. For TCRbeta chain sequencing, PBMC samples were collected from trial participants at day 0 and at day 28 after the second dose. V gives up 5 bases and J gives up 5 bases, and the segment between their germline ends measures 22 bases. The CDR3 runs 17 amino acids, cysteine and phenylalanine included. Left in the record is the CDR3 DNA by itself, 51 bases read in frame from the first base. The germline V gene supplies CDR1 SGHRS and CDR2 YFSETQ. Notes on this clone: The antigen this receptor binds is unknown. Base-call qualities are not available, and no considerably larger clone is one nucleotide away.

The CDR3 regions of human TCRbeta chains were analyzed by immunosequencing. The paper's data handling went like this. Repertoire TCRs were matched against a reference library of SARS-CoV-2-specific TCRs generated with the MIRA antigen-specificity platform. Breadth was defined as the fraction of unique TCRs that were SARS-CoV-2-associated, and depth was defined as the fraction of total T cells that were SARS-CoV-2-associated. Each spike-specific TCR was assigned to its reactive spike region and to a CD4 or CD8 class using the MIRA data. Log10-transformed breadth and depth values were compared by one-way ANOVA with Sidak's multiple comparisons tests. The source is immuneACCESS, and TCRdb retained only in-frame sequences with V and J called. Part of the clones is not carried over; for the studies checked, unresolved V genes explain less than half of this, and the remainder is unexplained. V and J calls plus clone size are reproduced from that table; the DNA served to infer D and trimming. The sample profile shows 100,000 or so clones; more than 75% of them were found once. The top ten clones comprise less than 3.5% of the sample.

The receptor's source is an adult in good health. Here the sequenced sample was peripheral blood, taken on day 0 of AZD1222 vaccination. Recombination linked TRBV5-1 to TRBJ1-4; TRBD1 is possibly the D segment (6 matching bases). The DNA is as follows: TGCGCCAGCAGATGGGCTCCCTGGACAGATAAAAATGAAAAACTGTTTTTT. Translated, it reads CASRWAPWTDKNEKLFF.